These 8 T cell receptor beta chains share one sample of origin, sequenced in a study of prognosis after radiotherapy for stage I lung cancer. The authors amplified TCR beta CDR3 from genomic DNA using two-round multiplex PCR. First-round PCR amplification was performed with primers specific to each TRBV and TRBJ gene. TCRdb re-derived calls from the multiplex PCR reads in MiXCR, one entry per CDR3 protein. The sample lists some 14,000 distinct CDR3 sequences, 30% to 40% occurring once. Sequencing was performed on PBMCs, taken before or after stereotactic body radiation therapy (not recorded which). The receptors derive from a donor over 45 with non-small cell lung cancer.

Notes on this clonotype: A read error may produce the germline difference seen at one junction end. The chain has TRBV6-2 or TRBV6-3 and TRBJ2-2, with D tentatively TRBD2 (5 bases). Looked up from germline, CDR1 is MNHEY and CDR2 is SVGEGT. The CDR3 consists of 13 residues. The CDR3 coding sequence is TGTGCCAGCACTTTTGGGCGGTTCGGGGATCTGTTTTTT. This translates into CASTFGRFGDLFF.

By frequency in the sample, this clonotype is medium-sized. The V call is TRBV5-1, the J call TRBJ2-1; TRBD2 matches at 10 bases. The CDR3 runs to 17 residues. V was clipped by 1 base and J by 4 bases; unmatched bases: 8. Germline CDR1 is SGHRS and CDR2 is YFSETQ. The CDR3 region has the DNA TGCGCCAGCAGCTTGAGTCAGCGGGAGGGCCTTTACAATGAGCAGTTCTTC. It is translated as CASSLSQREGLYNEQFF.

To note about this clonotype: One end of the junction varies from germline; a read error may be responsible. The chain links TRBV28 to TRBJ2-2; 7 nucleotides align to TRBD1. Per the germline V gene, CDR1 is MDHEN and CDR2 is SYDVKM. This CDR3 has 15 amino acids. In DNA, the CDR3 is TGTGTCAGCAGTCCCATGACAGGGAAAACCGGGGAGCTGTTTTTT. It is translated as CVSSPMTGKTGELFF.

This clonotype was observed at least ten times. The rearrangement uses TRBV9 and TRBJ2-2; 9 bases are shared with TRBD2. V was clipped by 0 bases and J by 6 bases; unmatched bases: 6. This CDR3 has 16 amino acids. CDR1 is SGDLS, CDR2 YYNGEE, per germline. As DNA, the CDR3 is TGTGCCAGCAGCGTAGGGCGAGCGGGAGGCCCCGGGGAGCTGTTTTTT. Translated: CASSVGRAGGPGELFF.

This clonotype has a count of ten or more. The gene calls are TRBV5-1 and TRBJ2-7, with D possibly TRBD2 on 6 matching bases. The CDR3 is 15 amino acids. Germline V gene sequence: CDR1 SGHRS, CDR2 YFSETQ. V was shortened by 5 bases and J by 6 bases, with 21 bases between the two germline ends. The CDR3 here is CASSRTWAGIAEQYF. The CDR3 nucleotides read TGCGCCAGCAGTAGGACCTGGGCGGGGATAGCCGAGCAGTACTTC.

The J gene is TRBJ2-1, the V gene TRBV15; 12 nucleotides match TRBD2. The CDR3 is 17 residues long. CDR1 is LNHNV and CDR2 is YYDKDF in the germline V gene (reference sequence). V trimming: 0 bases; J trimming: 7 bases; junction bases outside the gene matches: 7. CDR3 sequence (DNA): TGTGCCACCAGCAGAGACGAGACTAGCGGGAGCTATAATGAGCAGTTCTTC. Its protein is CATSRDETSGSYNEQFF.

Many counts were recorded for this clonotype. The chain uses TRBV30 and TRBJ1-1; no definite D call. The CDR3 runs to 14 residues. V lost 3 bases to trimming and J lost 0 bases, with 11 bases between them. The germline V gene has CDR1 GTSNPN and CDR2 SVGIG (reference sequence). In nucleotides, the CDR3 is TGTGCCTGGAGGCGGGCAGACCTGAACACTGAAGCTTTCTTT. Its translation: CAWRRADLNTEAFF.

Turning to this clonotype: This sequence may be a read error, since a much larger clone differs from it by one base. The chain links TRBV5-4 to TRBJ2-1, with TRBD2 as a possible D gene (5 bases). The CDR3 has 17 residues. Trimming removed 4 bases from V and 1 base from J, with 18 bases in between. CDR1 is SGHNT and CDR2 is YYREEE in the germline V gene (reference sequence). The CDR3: CASSPGGSKGSYNEQFF. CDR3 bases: TGTGCCAGCAGCCCCGGAGGCTCGAAAGGGTCCTACAATGAGCAGTTCTTC.